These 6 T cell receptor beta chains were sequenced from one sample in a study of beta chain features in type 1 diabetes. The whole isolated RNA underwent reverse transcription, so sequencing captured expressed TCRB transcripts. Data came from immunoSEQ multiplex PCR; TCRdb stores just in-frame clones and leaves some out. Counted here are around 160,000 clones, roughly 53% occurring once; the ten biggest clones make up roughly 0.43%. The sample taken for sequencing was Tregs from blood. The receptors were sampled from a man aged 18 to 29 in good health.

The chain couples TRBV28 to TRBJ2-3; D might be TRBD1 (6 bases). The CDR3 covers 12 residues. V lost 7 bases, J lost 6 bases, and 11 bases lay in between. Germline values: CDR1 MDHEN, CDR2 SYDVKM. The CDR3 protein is CASTGQLDTQYF. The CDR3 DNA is TGTGCCAGCACAGGACAGTTGGATACGCAGTATTTT.

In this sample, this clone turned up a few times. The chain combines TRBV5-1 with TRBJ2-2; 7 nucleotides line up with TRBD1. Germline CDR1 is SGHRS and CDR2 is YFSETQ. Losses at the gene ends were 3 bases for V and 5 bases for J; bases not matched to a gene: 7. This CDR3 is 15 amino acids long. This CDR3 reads CASSYSTGNTGELFF. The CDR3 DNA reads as TGCGCCAGCAGCTATTCGACAGGGAATACCGGGGAGCTGTTTTTT.

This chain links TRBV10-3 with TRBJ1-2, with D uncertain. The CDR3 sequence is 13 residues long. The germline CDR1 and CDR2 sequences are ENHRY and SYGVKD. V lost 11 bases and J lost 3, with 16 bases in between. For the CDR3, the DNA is TGTGCCTTCACGGCCGAGGGAGACTATGGCTACACCTTC. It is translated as CAFTAEGDYGYTF.

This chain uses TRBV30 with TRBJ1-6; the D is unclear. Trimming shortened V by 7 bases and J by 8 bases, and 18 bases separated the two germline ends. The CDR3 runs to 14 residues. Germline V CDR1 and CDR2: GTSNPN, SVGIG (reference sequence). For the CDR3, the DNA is TGTGCCTTCTCCGGGATTGGCGGTGATTCACCCCTCCACTTT. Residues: CAFSGIGGDSPLHF.

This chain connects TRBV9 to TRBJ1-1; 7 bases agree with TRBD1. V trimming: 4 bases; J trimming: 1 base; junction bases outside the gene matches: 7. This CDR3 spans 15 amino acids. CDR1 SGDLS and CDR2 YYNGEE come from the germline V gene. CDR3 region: CASSTIGQENTEAFF. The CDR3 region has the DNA TGTGCCAGCAGCACCATAGGACAGGAGAACACTGAAGCTTTCTTT.

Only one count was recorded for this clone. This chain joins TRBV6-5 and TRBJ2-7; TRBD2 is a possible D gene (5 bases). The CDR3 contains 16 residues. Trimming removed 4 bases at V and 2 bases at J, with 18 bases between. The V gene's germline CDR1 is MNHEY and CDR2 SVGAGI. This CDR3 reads CASSSSRATITYEQYF. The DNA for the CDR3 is TGTGCCAGCAGTTCCTCGCGGGCAACTATCACCTACGAGCAGTACTTC.